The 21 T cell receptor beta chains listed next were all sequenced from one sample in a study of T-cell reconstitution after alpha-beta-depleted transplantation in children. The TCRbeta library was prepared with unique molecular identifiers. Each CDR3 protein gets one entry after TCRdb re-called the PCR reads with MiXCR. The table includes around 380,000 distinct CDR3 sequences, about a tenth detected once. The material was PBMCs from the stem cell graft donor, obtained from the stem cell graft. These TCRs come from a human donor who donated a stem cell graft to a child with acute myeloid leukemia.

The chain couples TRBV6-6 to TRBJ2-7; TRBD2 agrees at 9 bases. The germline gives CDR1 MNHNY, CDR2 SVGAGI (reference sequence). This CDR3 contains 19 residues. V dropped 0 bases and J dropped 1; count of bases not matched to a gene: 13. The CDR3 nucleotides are TGTGCCAGCAGTTACTCAGGGCTAGCGGGGCTACCGGGGTCCTACGAGCAGTACTTC. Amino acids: CASSYSGLAGLPGSYEQYF.

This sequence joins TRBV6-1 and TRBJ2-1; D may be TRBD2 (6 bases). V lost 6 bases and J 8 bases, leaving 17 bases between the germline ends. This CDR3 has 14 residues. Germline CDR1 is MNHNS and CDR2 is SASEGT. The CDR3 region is CASRTSGDSDEQFF. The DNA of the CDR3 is TGTGCCAGCAGGACCTCGGGGGATTCGGATGAGCAGTTCTTC.

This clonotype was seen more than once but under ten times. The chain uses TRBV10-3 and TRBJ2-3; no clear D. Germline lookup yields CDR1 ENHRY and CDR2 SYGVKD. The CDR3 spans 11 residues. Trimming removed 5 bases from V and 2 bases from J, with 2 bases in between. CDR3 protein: CAISYTDTQYF. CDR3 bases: TGTGCCATCAGTTACACAGATACGCAGTATTTT.

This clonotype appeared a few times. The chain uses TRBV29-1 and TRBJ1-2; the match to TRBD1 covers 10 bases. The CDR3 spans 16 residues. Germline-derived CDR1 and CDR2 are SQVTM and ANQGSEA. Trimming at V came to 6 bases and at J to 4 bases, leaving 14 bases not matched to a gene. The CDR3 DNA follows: TGCAGCGTGAGGGACAGGGGACAAACTCTGCCCTATGGCTACACCTTC. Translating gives CSVRDRGQTLPYGYTF.

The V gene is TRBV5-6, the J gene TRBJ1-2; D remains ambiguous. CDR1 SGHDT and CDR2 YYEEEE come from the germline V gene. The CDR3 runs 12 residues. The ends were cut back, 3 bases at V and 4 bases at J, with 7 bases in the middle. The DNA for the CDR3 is TGTGCCAGCAGCTCTGTTGTCTATGGCTACACCTTC. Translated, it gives CASSSVVYGYTF.

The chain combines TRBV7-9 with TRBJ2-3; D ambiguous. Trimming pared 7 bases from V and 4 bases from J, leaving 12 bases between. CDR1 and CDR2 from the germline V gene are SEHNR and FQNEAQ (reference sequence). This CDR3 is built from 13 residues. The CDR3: CASTPYRADTQYF. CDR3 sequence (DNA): TGTGCCAGCACCCCTTACCGGGCAGATACGCAGTATTTT.

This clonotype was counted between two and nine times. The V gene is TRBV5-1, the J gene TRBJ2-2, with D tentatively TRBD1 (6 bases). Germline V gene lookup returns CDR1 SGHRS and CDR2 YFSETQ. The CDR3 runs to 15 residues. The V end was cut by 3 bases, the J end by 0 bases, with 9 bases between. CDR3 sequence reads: CASSYAGANTGELFF. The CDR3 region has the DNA TGCGCCAGCAGCTATGCAGGGGCGAACACCGGGGAGCTGTTTTTT. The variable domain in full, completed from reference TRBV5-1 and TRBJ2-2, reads KAGVTQTPRYLIKTRGQQVTLSCSPISGHRSVSWYQQTPGQGLQFLFEYFSETQRNKGNFPGRFSGRQFSNSRSEMNVSTLELGDSALYLCASSYAGANTGELFFGEGSRLTVL.

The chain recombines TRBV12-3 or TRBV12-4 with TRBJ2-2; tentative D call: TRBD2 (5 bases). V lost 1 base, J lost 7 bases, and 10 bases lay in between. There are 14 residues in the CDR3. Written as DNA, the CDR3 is TGTGCCAGCAGTTTAGAGCGGAACGACGGGGAGCTGTTTTTT. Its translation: CASSLERNDGELFF.

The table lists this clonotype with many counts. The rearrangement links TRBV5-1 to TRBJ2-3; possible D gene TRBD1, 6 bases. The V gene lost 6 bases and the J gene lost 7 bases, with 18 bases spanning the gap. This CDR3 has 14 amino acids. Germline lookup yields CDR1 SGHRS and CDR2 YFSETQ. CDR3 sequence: CASKYQGTGNTQYF. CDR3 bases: TGCGCCAGCAAGTACCAGGGGACCGGAAATACGCAGTATTTT.

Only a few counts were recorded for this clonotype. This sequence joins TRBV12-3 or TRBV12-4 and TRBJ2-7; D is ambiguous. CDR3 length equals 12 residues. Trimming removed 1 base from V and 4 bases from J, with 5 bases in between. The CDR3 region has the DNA TGTGCCAGCAGTTTAGGCCGATACGAGCAGTACTTC. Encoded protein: CASSLGRYEQYF.

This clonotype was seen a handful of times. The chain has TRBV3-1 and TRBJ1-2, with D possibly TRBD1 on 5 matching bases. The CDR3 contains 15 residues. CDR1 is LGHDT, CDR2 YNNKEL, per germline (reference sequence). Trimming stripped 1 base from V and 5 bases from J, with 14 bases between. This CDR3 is CASSQAVSRVYGYTF. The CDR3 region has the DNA TGTGCCAGCAGCCAAGCTGTGTCCAGGGTTTATGGCTACACCTTC.

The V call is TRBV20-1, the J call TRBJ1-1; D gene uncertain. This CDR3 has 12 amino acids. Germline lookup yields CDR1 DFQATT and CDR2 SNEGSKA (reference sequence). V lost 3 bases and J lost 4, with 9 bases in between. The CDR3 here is CSASIRGTEAFF. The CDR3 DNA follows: TGCAGTGCTAGTATCCGGGGCACTGAAGCTTTCTTT.

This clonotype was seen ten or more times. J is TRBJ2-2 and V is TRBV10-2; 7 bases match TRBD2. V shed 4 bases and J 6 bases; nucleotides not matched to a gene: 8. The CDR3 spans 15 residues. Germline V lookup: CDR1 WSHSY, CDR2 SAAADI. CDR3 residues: CASSVRAGRAGELFF. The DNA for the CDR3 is TGCGCCAGCAGTGTTCGAGCGGGGCGGGCCGGGGAGCTGTTTTTT.

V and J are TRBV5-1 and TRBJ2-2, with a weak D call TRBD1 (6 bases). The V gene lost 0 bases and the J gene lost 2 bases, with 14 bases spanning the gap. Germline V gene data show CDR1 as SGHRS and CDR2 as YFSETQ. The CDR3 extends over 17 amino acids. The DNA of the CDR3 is TGCGCCAGCAGCTTGGAGGTGGCAGGGGTTAACACCGGGGAGCTGTTTTTT. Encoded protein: CASSLEVAGVNTGELFF.

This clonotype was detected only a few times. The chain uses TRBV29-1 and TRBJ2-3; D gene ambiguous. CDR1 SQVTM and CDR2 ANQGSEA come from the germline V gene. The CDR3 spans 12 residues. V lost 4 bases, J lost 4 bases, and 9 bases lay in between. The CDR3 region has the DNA TGCAGCGTTGGGGCTGTCGCAGATACGCAGTATTTT. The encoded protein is CSVGAVADTQYF.

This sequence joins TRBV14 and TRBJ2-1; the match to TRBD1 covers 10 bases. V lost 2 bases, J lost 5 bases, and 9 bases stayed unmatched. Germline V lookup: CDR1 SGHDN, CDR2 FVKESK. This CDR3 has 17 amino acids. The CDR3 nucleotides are TGTGCCAGCAGCCAAATGTCCGGGACAGGGGTGCACAATGAGCAGTTCTTC. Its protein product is CASSQMSGTGVHNEQFF. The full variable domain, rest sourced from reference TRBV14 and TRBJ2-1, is EAGVTQFPSHSVIEKGQTVTLRCDPISGHDNLYWYRRVMGKEIKFLLHFVKESKQDESGMPNNRFLAERTGGTYSTLKVQPAELEDSGVYFCASSQMSGTGVHNEQFFGPGTRLTVL.

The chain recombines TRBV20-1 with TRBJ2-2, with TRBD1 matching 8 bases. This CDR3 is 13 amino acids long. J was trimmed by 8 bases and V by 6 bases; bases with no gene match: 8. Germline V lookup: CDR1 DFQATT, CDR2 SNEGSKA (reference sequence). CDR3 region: CSASDRVSGELFF. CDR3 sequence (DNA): TGCAGTGCCTCGGACAGGGTATCAGGGGAGCTGTTTTTT.

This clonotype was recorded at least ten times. The DNA of the CDR3 is TGTGCCAGCAGTTTATCTATCTTCGGGGGTGATGGCACAGATACGCAGTATTTT. It specifies CASSLSIFGGDGTDTQYF. J is TRBJ2-3 and V is TRBV12-3 or TRBV12-4, with a tentative D call TRBD2 (6 bases). This CDR3 has 18 residues. Trimming removed 2 bases from V and 1 base from J, with 19 bases in between.

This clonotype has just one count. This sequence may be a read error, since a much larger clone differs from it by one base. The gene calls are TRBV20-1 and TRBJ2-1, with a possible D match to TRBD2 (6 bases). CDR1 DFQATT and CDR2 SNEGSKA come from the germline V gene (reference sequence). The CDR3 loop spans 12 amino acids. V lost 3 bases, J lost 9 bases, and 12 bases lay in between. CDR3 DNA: TGCAGTGCTAGCGGGAGAGGCACTGAGCAGTTCTTC. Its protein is CSASGRGTEQFF.

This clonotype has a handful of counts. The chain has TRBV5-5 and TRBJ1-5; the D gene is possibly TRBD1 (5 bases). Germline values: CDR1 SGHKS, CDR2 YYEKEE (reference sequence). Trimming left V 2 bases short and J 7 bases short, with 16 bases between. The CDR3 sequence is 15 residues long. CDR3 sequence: CASSFFHGGDQPQHF. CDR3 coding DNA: TGTGCCAGCAGCTTTTTCCACGGGGGGGACCAGCCCCAGCATTTT.

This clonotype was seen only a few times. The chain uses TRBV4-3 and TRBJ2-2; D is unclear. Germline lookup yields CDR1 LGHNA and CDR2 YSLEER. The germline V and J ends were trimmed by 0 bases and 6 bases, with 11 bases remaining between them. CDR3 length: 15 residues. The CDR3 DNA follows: TGCGCCAGCAGCCAAGAGTTTTCAGGTGCCGGGGAGCTGTTTTTT. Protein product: CASSQEFSGAGELFF.